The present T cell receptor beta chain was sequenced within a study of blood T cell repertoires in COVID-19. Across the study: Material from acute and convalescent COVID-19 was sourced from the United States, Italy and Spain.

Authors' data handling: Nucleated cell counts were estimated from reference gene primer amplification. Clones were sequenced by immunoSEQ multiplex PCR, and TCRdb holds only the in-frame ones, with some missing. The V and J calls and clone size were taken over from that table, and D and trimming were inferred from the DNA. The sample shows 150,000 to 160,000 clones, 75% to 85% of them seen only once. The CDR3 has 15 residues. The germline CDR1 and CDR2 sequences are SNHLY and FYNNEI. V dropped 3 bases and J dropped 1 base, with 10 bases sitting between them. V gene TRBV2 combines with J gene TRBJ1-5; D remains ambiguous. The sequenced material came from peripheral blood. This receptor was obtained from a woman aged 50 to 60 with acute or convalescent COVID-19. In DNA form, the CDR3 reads TGTGCCAGCAGTGATCGGAGGGTGAGCAATCAGCCCCAGCATTTT. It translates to CASSDRRVSNQPQHF.